The present entry profiles one T cell receptor (beta chain) with its context. Its antigen is still unknown. Per-base qualities were not stored, and no clone one base away is much larger. Preparation of the library involved the immunoSEQ multiplex PCR assay. Adaptive Biotechnologies carried out high-throughput TCR-beta CDR3 sequencing of genomic DNA for most patients. The authors processed their data as follows. TCR sequencing data for around 19 patients were retrieved from Adaptive's ImmunoSEQ software; a few other patients were processed with MiXCR and VDJtools. CDR3 nucleotide sequences shared by donor and recipient were removed because the origin of these sequences could not be assigned. Alloreactive clones required at least 2-fold expansion over unstimulated cells and minimum CFSE-low frequency of 0.002% (template counts) or 0.001% (read counts). A clone was considered mappable if detected in the sequenced pre-transplant spleen, lymph node, or MLR CFSE-low populations of the donor or recipient. The cumulative frequency of alloreactive clones was calculated as a percentage of all sequences, weighted by copy number. Not all clones reach the TCRdb copy of this immuneACCESS table, which keeps in-frame sequences only. Checked studies attribute under half of the gap to unresolved V genes and leave the rest unexplained. V and J calls and clone size follow that table, whereas D and trimming were derived from the DNA. This sample comprises approximately 12,000 clones, 80% to 90% of them detected only once. The biggest ten clones account for around half of the sample.

Blood samples were collected up to 4 times in the first month after transplant and then at least monthly when available. Counted from cysteine to phenylalanine, this CDR3 has 13 amino acids. The kept DNA is CDR3 alone, 39 bases in frame from the first base. V is clipped by 4 bases and J by 2 bases, and the sequence between their germline boundaries is 6 bases long. Via the germline V gene (reference sequence), CDR1 is LNHDA and CDR2 SQIVND. This entry belongs to a study of graft-versus-host responses after intestinal transplantation (dated by TCRdb to 2020 to 2023). Study-level background: The transplants that recipients received were multivisceral, liver-intestinal, or isolated intestinal. Instead of going to the commercial service, samples from a few later patients were sequenced in-house on an Illumina MiSeq and processed with MiXCR. Alloreactive clones were identified by sequencing pre-transplant mixed lymphocyte reaction products and comparing these products with unstimulated pre-transplant donor and recipient T cells. After intestinal transplantation, graft-versus-host and host-versus-graft alloreactive T cell clones in the graft, circulation and bone marrow were tracked using bulk TCR-beta CDR3 sequencing. All recipients received anti-thymocyte globulin induction followed by maintenance tacrolimus and steroids for three to four years. A cohort of under 30 intestinal transplant recipients, including one retransplant, was enrolled, and 3 patients lacking pretransplant specimens were excluded. A peak of at least 4% donor T cells among recipient peripheral blood mononuclear cells was the definition used for donor T cell macrochimerism. On the study overall, not on this receptor specifically: The relatively low number and heterogeneity of intestinal transplant patients limited the conclusions. Early after transplant, declines in HvG clones were associated with peak levels of circulating GvH clones. GvH clones were detected in recipient bone marrow, and some of these GvH clones were observed earlier in ileal mucosa or blood, consistent with an intestinal mucosal origin. In patients with donor T cell macrochimerism, the allografts had high GvH to HvG T cell clonal ratios.

This specimen consisted of PBMCs, obtained approximately 120 days after transplant. The chain is encoded by TRBV19 joined to TRBJ1-3, with the identity of the D gene unclear. The sequence was collected from a human patient who received an intestinal transplant, so some T cells may come from the graft donor. The CDR3 reads as follows: CASSTFPGNTIYF. The DNA sequence is TGTGCCAGTAGTACCTTCCCTGGAAACACCATATATTTT.